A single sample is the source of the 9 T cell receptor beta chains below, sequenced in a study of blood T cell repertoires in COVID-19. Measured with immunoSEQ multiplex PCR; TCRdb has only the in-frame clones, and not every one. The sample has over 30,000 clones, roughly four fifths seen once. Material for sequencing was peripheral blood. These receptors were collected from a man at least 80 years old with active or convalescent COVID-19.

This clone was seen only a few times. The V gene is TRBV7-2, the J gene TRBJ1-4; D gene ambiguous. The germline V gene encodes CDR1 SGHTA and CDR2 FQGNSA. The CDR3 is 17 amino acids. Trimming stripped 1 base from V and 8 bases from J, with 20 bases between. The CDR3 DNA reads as TGTGCCAGCAGCTTAGTCAAAGTTATGGCAGGTGGAGAAAAACTGTTTTTT. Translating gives CASSLVKVMAGGEKLFF.

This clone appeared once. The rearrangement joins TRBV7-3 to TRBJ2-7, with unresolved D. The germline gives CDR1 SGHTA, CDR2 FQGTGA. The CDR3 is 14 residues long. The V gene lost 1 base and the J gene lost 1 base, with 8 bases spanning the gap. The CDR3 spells CASSLSASSYEQYF. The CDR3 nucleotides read TGTGCCAGCAGCTTAAGTGCCAGTTCCTACGAGCAGTACTTC.

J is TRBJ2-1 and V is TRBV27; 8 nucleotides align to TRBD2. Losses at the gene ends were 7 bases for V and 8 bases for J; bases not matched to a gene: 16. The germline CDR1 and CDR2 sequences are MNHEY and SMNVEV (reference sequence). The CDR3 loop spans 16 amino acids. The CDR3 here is CASTHLGAGGPDEQFF. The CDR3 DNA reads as TGTGCCAGCACTCACCTGGGGGCGGGAGGACCGGATGAGCAGTTCTTC.

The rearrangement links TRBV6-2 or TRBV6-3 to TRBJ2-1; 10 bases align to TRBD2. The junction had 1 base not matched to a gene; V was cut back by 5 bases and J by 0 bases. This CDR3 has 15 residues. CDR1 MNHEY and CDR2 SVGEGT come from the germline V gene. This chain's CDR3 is CASSLAGASYNEQFF. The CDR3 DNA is TGTGCCAGCAGTCTAGCGGGGGCCTCCTACAATGAGCAGTTCTTC.

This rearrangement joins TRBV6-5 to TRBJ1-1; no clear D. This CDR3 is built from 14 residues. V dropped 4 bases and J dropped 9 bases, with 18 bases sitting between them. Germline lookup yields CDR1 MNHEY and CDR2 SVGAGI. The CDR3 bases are TGTGCCAGCAGTTTAACGACGGAGAGAGCCAAAGCTTTCTTT. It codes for CASSLTTERAKAFF.

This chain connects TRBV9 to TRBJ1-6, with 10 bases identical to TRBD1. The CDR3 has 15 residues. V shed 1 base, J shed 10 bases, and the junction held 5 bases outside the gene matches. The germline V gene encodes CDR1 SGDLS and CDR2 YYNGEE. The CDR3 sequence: CASSVTGTGESPLHF. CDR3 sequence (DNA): TGTGCCAGCAGCGTAACCGGGACAGGGGAATCACCCCTCCACTTT.

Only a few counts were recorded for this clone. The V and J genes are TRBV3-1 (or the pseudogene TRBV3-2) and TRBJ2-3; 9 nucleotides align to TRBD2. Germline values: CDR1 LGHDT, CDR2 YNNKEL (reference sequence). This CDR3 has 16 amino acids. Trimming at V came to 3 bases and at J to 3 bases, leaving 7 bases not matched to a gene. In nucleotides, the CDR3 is TGTGCCAGCAGCCACTGGACTAGCGATCTTACAGATACGCAGTATTTT. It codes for CASSHWTSDLTDTQYF.

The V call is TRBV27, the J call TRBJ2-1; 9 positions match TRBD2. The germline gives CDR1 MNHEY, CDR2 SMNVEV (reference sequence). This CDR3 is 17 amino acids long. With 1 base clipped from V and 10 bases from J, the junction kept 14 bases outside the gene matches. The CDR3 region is CASSLLISGSSSGEQFF. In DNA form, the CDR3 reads TGTGCCAGCAGTTTATTGATTAGCGGGAGCTCCTCAGGGGAGCAGTTCTTC.

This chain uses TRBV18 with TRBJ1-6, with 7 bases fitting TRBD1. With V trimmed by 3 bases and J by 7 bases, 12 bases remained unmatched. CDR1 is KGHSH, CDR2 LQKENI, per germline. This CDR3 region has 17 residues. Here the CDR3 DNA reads TGTGCCAGCTCACCCCTGAACCCGACAGGGACCAATTCACCCCTCCACTTT. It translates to CASSPLNPTGTNSPLHF.